What follows describes a single TCR beta chain. Other DNA sequences in the same sample also yield this CDR3. This entry comes from a study of control samples from healthy donors and cancer patients. CDR3 length: 12 residues. CDR1 is MNHEY and CDR2 is SMNVEV in the germline V gene (reference sequence). Trimming took off 8 bases at V and 0 bases at J, with 8 bases between the two ends. Using immunoSEQ multiplex PCR, the repertoire was profiled, and TCRdb retains in-frame clones only, with some absent. The sample has more than 85,000 clones, about 90% seen once; the top ten hold roughly 2.5%. The sequence was collected from a woman younger than 35 in good health. Material: blood. This chain joins TRBV27 and TRBJ2-7; D not resolved. The CDR3 DNA reads TGTGCCAGCTTTTCGAGCTCCTACGAGCAGTACTTC. Translation gives CASFSSSYEQYF.